The TCR beta chain described here comes from a study of T cell changes during pregnancy in multiple sclerosis. The method was immunoSEQ multiplex PCR; TCRdb's version includes in-frame clones alone and lacks a portion of them. The data contain about 67,000 clones, 91% of them singletons. V was clipped by 4 bases and J by 3 bases, with 12 bases between them. The CDR3 spans 14 residues. Germline assignment: CDR1 SGDLS and CDR2 YYNGEE. The clonotype was recovered from a female donor with multiple sclerosis, enrolled in a pregnancy study. Sample: peripheral blood, taken in the first trimester of pregnancy. The V call is TRBV9, the J call TRBJ2-3, with D possibly matching TRBD2 (6 bases). CDR3 DNA: TGTGCCAGCAGCCCGATAGCGGATACAGATACGCAGTATTTT. It is translated as CASSPIADTDTQYF.